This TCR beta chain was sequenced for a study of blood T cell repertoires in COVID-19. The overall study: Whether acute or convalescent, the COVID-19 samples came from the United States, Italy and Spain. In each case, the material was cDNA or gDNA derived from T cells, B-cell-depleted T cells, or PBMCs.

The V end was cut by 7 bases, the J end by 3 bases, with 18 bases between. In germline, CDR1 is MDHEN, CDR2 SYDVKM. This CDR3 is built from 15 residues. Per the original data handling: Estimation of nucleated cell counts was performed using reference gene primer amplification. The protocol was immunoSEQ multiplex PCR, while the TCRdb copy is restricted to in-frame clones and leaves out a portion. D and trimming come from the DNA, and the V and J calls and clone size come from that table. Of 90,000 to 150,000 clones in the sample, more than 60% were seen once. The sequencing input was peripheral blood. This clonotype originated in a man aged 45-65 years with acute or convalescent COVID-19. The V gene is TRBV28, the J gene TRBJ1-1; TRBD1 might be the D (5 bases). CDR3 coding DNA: TGTGCCAGCACCCCTTCGATGGGGGGGGACACTGAAGCTTTCTTT. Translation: CASTPSMGGDTEAFF.